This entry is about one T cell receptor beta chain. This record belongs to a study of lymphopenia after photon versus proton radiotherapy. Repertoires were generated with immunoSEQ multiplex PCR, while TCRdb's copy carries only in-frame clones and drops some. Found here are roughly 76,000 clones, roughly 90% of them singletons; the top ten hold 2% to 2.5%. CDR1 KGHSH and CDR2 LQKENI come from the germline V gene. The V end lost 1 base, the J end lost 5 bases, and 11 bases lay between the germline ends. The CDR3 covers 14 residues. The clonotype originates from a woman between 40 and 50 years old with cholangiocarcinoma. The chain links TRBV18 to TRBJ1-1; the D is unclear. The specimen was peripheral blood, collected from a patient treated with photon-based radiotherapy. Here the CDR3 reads CASSPLGYRTEAFF. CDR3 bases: TGTGCCAGCTCACCACTCGGCTATCGGACTGAAGCTTTCTTT.